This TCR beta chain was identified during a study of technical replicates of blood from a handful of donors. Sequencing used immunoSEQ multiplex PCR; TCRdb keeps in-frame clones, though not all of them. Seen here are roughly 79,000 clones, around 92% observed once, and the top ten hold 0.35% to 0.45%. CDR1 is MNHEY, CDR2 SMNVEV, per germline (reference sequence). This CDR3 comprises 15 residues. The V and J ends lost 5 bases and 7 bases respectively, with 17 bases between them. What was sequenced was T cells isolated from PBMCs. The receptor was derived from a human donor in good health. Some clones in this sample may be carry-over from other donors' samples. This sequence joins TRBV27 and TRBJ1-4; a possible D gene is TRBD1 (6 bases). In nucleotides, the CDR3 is TGTGCCAGCAGTCTCCTCCCAGGGGCAGGTGAAAAACTGTTTTTT. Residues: CASSLLPGAGEKLFF.